Below, 31 T cell receptor beta chains from the same sample are listed, as sequenced in a study of blood T cell repertoires in COVID-19. This table comes from immunoSEQ multiplex PCR, and its TCRdb copy is limited to in-frame clones, with some not included. The sample carries about 180,000 clones, 79% recorded once. The sequenced sample consisted of peripheral blood. These receptors originate from a woman in her fifties or sixties with COVID-19, enrolled during active disease.

The V gene is TRBV28, the J gene TRBJ1-4, with 7 positions matching TRBD1. The CDR3 runs 16 residues. Germline loops: CDR1 MDHEN, CDR2 SYDVKM. V lost 3 bases to trimming and J lost 0 bases; unmatched junction nucleotides: 4. Written as DNA, the CDR3 is TGTGCCAGCAGTTTCCCCGGACAGGCAACTAATGAAAAACTGTTTTTT. Translation: CASSFPGQATNEKLFF.

The chain has TRBV6-1 and TRBJ2-5, with 7 bases identical to TRBD2. This CDR3 is built from 18 residues. V shed 4 bases and J 4 bases; nucleotides not matched to a gene: 18. The V gene's germline CDR1 is MNHNS and CDR2 SASEGT. CDR3 DNA sequence: TGTGCCAGCAGTGGGGCGGGGGTCGCCTCGATGCTTATAGAGACCCAGTACTTC. As protein: CASSGAGVASMLIETQYF.

A single count supports this clone. The V gene is TRBV18, the J gene TRBJ2-7; 9 bases are a match to TRBD1. CDR1 and CDR2 (germline): KGHSH, LQKENI. This CDR3 is built from 14 residues. The ends lost 4 bases at V and 7 bases at J; junction bases unmatched: 8. In nucleotides, the CDR3 is TGTGCCAGCTCACTATTACAGGGGGCAGGGGAGCAGTACTTC. It codes for CASSLLQGAGEQYF.

The gene calls are TRBV19 and TRBJ1-2; D gene ambiguous. From germline, CDR1 is LNHDA and CDR2 SQIVND (reference sequence). This CDR3 spans 14 amino acids. The V and J ends lost 9 bases and 5 bases respectively, with 19 bases between them. The CDR3, as DNA: TGTGCCAGCCTTAAAGCGGGAGATTCTTATGGCTACACCTTC. This encodes CASLKAGDSYGYTF. Together with reference TRBV19 and TRBJ1-2, the CDR3 gives the full variable domain: DGGITQSPKYLFRKEGQNVTLSCEQNLNHDAMYWYRQDPGQGLRLIYYSQIVNDFQKGDIAEGYSVSREKKESFPLTVTSAQKNPTAFYLCASLKAGDSYGYTFGSGTRLTVV.

This clone was detected only once. The chain recombines TRBV15 with TRBJ2-1; weak D call: TRBD2 (6 bases). Trimming took 0 bases from V and 1 from J, leaving 13 bases between them. Germline assignment: CDR1 LNHNV and CDR2 YYDKDF (reference sequence). The CDR3 has 17 residues. The CDR3 nucleotides read TGTGCCACCAGCAGAGATCCTGCGGGAAGATCCTACAATGAGCAGTTCTTC. Translated, it gives CATSRDPAGRSYNEQFF.

CDR3 sequence reads: CASSPRTGQTGELFF. As DNA, the CDR3 is TGTGCCAGCAGCCCCCGGACAGGGCAGACCGGGGAGCTGTTTTTT. The V gene is TRBV7-6, the J gene TRBJ2-2; 8 bases fit TRBD1. The CDR3 consists of 15 residues. V trimming: 5 bases; J trimming: 5 bases; junction bases outside the gene matches: 7. CDR1 is SGHVS, CDR2 FNYEAQ, per germline.

This rearrangement joins TRBV11-2 to TRBJ2-3, with TRBD2 as a possible D gene (7 bases). The germline V gene encodes CDR1 SGHAT and CDR2 FQNNGV. V was clipped by 5 bases and J by 6 bases, with 15 bases between them. There are 14 residues in the CDR3. For the CDR3, the DNA is TGTGCCAGCAGCCCGGGGGGCCCCTCGGATACGCAGTATTTT. This sequence encodes CASSPGGPSDTQYF.

J is TRBJ2-1 and V is TRBV5-1; 10 positions match TRBD2. The CDR3 spans 16 residues. Losses at the gene ends were 7 bases for V and 6 bases for J; bases not matched to a gene: 13. Germline lookup yields CDR1 SGHRS and CDR2 YFSETQ. The CDR3 reads CASGWSGGAGFNEQFF. The CDR3 DNA sequence: TGCGCCAGCGGATGGAGCGGGGGGGCCGGTTTCAATGAGCAGTTCTTC.

This clone is medium-sized (0.01 to 0.1%). V gene TRBV5-1 combines with J gene TRBJ1-2; D remains unclear. CDR1 is SGHRS, CDR2 YFSETQ, per germline. The ends were cut back, 2 bases at V and 4 bases at J, with 33 bases in the middle. The CDR3 sequence is 21 residues long. The CDR3 DNA sequence: TGCGCCAGCAGCTTCGATGGTGGTGTGAGATCCCTAGTAAATAGGAGCTATGGCTACACCTTC. Translation: CASSFDGGVRSLVNRSYGYTF.

The chain combines TRBV7-9 with TRBJ1-4; D gene unclear. Trimming stripped 3 bases from V and 0 bases from J, with 11 bases between. The CDR3 loop spans 16 amino acids. The germline gives CDR1 SEHNR, CDR2 FQNEAQ (reference sequence). Here the CDR3 reads CASSFAAFPTNEKLFF. The CDR3 DNA reads TGTGCCAGCAGCTTTGCGGCATTTCCAACTAATGAAAAACTGTTTTTT.

V and J are TRBV5-4 and TRBJ2-2; TRBD2 matches at 9 bases. CDR1 and CDR2 from the germline V gene are SGHNT and YYREEE (reference sequence). V lost 1 base and J lost 2; bases outside the gene matches: 3. CDR3 size: 16 residues. The CDR3 DNA reads TGTGCCAGCAGCTTGAAGCGGGGGGTTAACACCGGGGAGCTGTTTTTT. Amino acid sequence: CASSLKRGVNTGELFF.

The chain links TRBV2 to TRBJ1-3; no clear D. Germline values: CDR1 SNHLY, CDR2 FYNNEI. This CDR3 contains 15 residues. CDR3 region: CASAKESTSGNTIYF. DNA for the CDR3: TGTGCTAGCGCAAAAGAGTCCACCTCTGGAAACACCATATATTTT.

In DNA, the CDR3 is TGTGCCAGCAGCGTAGGGGCTAGCGGGGAATATACGCAGTATTTT. It codes for CASSVGASGEYTQYF. This chain uses TRBV9 with TRBJ2-3; 9 nucleotides align to TRBD2. CDR3 length equals 15 residues. CDR1 is SGDLS and CDR2 is YYNGEE in the germline V gene. V dropped 0 bases and J dropped 7; count of bases not matched to a gene: 6.

The V call is TRBV30, the J call TRBJ1-4; TRBD1 might be the D (6 bases). The CDR3 spans 14 residues. V lost 1 base and J lost 8, with 14 bases in between. In germline, CDR1 is GTSNPN, CDR2 SVGIG (reference sequence). CDR3 residues: CAWSESRQDEKLFF. CDR3 nucleotides: TGTGCCTGGAGTGAATCACGACAGGACGAAAAACTGTTTTTT.

The chain uses TRBV7-2 and TRBJ2-3, with D possibly matching TRBD2 (6 bases). Germline assignment: CDR1 SGHTA and CDR2 FQGNSA. The CDR3 is made up of 15 amino acids. V was shortened by 4 bases and J by 1 base, with 12 bases between the two germline ends. The CDR3 loop is CASSYRDSRTDTQYF. Written as DNA, the CDR3 is TGTGCCAGCAGCTACCGGGACTCACGCACAGATACGCAGTATTTT.

This chain uses TRBV24-1 with TRBJ1-1; 7 bases are a match to TRBD1. V was pared by 4 bases and J by 8 bases, with 6 bases of the junction left unmatched. Looked up from germline, CDR1 is KGHDR and CDR2 is SFDVKD. This CDR3 has 13 residues. CDR3 sequence reads: CATSEPNRGEAFF. DNA of the CDR3: TGTGCCACCAGTGAACCTAACAGGGGCGAAGCTTTCTTT.

This rearrangement joins TRBV11-3 to TRBJ1-6; TRBD1 agrees at 7 bases. The CDR3 runs 15 residues. Germline CDR1 reads SGHNT; CDR2 reads YENEEA. V shed 0 bases, J shed 7 bases, and the junction held 3 bases outside the gene matches. CDR3 protein: CASSLDGTVNSPLHF. In nucleotides, the CDR3 is TGTGCCAGCAGCTTAGATGGGACAGTGAATTCACCCCTCCACTTT.

V gene TRBV11-3 combines with J gene TRBJ2-2; TRBD1 agrees at 7 bases. The junction had 4 bases not matched to a gene; V was cut back by 5 bases and J by 4 bases. From germline, CDR1 is SGHNT and CDR2 YENEEA. The CDR3 extends over 14 amino acids. This CDR3 is CASSADRVTGELFF. The CDR3 DNA sequence: TGTGCCAGCAGCGCCGACAGGGTCACCGGGGAGCTGTTTTTT.

The V gene is TRBV9, the J gene TRBJ2-1, with a possible D match to TRBD2 (7 bases). This CDR3 comprises 16 residues. The V end was cut by 3 bases, the J end by 8 bases, with 21 bases between. The V gene's germline CDR1 is SGDLS and CDR2 YYNGEE. The CDR3: CASSAGEWGGHDEQFF. In DNA, the CDR3 is TGTGCCAGCAGCGCCGGGGAATGGGGGGGCCACGATGAGCAGTTCTTC.

The chain combines TRBV29-1 with TRBJ2-1, with 9 bases matching TRBD1. The CDR3 consists of 14 residues. Germline V gene sequence: CDR1 SQVTM, CDR2 ANQGSEA. Losses at the gene ends were 7 bases for V and 4 bases for J; bases not matched to a gene: 8. CDR3 in DNA: TGCAGCGCATATCCGGGACAGGGTTACAATGAGCAGTTCTTC. Translating it yields CSAYPGQGYNEQFF.

The table lists this clone with a few counts. The J gene is TRBJ1-5, the V gene TRBV6-5; D gene unclear. The CDR3 is 14 residues long. V was pared by 8 bases and J by 4 bases, with 15 bases between. Germline loops: CDR1 MNHEY, CDR2 SVGAGI. The CDR3: CASGPDLWNQPQHF. The CDR3 nucleotides are TGTGCCAGCGGGCCGGACTTATGGAATCAGCCCCAGCATTTT.

The V and J genes are TRBV10-1 and TRBJ1-1; a possible D gene is TRBD1 (6 bases). Trimming stripped 6 bases from V and 4 bases from J, with 12 bases between. The CDR3 is made up of 13 amino acids. Germline CDR1 reads WNHNN; CDR2 reads SYGVQD (reference sequence). The CDR3: CASREGRGTEAFF. The DNA of the CDR3 is TGCGCCAGCAGGGAGGGCAGGGGCACTGAAGCTTTCTTT.

The chain employs TRBV4-2 and TRBJ2-3; 9 positions agree with TRBD2. The CDR3 sequence is 15 residues long. Germline CDR1 is LGHNA and CDR2 is YNFKEQ. J lost 3 bases, V lost 2 bases, and 3 bases had no gene match. The CDR3 protein is CASSQQRGETDTQYF. CDR3 in DNA: TGTGCCAGCAGCCAACAGCGGGGGGAAACAGATACGCAGTATTTT.

This clone was seen only once. The rearrangement joins TRBV27 to TRBJ2-5; perhaps TRBD2 as D (5 bases). The CDR3 has 13 amino acids. From germline, CDR1 is MNHEY and CDR2 SMNVEV (reference sequence). Trimming shortened V by 3 bases and J by 5 bases, and 10 bases separated the two germline ends. The CDR3 spells CASSFGVGETQYF. CDR3 in DNA: TGTGCCAGCAGTTTCGGGGTGGGGGAGACCCAGTACTTC.

The chain combines TRBV9 with TRBJ1-1, with no clear D. The germline V gene encodes CDR1 SGDLS and CDR2 YYNGEE. The CDR3 length is 13 residues. Trimming removed 5 bases at V and 0 bases at J, with 8 bases between. CDR3 DNA: TGTGCCAGCAGAAATACAGTGAACACTGAAGCTTTCTTT. Its translation: CASRNTVNTEAFF.

This clone was found a few times. The gene calls are TRBV28 and TRBJ2-1; no clear D gene. The germline V gene has CDR1 MDHEN and CDR2 SYDVKM. V lost 2 bases to trimming and J lost 4 bases, with 6 bases between them. The CDR3 is 13 residues long. DNA of the CDR3: TGTGCCAGCAGTTTAGTCCAATACAATGAGCAGTTCTTC. The encoded protein is CASSLVQYNEQFF.

The rearrangement joins TRBV11-2 to TRBJ2-3; tentatively, D is TRBD2 (7 bases). Germline lookup yields CDR1 SGHAT and CDR2 FQNNGV. The CDR3 has 15 amino acids. Trimming removed 2 bases at V and 8 bases at J, with 17 bases between. DNA of the CDR3: TGTGCCAGCAGCTTACAACGGGGGGCGGTAGGTACGCAGTATTTT. Its translation is CASSLQRGAVGTQYF.

The J gene is TRBJ1-1, the V gene TRBV28; TRBD1 might be the D (6 bases). Between the trimmed V and J ends, which lost 6 bases and 4 bases, there was a span of 21 bases. CDR3 size: 16 residues. Germline V lookup: CDR1 MDHEN, CDR2 SYDVKM. The CDR3 nucleotides are TGTGCCAGCAGGTTTGCGGGGGCGGGTTCCACCACTGAAGCTTTCTTT. Its protein is CASRFAGAGSTTEAFF.

The chain uses TRBV28 and TRBJ1-2, with 8 bases matching TRBD1. The V segment lost 6 bases and the J segment 4 bases; nucleotides outside the gene matches: 4. Per germline, CDR1 MDHEN and CDR2 SYDVKM. This CDR3 comprises 13 residues. The CDR3 reads CASRPTGVYGYTF. The CDR3 DNA sequence: TGTGCCAGCAGACCGACAGGGGTCTATGGCTACACCTTC.

CDR3 loop: CASKQAANTGELFF. DNA for the CDR3: TGTGCCAGCAAGCAGGCAGCGAACACCGGGGAGCTGTTTTTT. This rearrangement joins TRBV2 to TRBJ2-2; D gene unclear. Germline V gene sequence: CDR1 SNHLY, CDR2 FYNNEI. The CDR3 spans 14 residues. V shed 7 bases and J shed 0 bases, with 9 bases lying between them.

J is TRBJ1-2 and V is TRBV6-5; the D is unclear. This CDR3 region has 13 residues. Per germline, CDR1 MNHEY and CDR2 SVGAGI. V was clipped by 6 bases and J by 8 bases, with 16 bases between them. This chain's CDR3 is CASSPDTSGGYTF. CDR3 sequence (DNA): TGTGCCAGCAGCCCCGACACCTCGGGAGGCTACACCTTC.